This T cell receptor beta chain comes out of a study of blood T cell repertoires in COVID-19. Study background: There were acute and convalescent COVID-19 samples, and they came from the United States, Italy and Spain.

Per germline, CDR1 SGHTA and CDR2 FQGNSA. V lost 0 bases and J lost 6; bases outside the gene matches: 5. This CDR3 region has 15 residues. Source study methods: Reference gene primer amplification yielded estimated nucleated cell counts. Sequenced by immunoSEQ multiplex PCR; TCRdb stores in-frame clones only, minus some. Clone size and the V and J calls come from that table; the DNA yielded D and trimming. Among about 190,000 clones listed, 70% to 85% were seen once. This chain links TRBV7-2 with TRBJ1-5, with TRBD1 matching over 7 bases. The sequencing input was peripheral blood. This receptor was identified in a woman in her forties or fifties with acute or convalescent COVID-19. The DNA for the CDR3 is TGTGCCAGCAGCTTAGCGTTTCCAGGGGGTCAGCCCCAGCATTTT. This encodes CASSLAFPGGQPQHF.